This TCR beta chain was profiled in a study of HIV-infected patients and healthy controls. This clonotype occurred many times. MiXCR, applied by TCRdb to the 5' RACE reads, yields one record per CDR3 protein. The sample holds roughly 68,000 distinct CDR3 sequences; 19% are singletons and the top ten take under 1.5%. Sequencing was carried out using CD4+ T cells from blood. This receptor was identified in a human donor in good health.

The CDR3 bases are TGTGCCAGCAGCTCAGGGACCGAACAAGAGACCCAGTACTTC. Translation gives CASSSGTEQETQYF. This chain uses TRBV2 with TRBJ2-5; D might be TRBD1 or TRBD2, each matching 5 bases. Trimming took off 6 bases at V and 2 bases at J, with 13 bases between the two ends. In germline, CDR1 is SNHLY, CDR2 FYNNEI. The CDR3 spans 14 residues.